This TCR beta chain emerged from a study of graft-versus-host responses after intestinal transplantation. About the research overall: Uniformly, recipients were administered anti-thymocyte globulin induction with subsequent tacrolimus and steroids for around three years. The study's findings and limits: GvH clonotypes were identified within recipient marrow, with a subset emerging first in ileum or blood. The study associated peak circulating GvH clone levels with early post-transplant HvG declines.

In regard to this clone: What it recognizes is unknown. Sequence at one end of the junction differs from germline and may be a read error. At the DNA level, this CDR3 is encoded by other sequences in the same sample as well.

Here immunoSEQ multiplex PCR was the method, and the copy in TCRdb shows in-frame clones only, minus some. The profile shows some 87,000 clones, 90% to 95% of them singletons. CDR3 size: 19 residues. Per germline, CDR1 SGHVS and CDR2 FNYEAQ. The receptor comes from a human donor who was the organ donor for an intestinal transplant. Sequences were derived from unstimulated CD8+ T cells sorted from spleen or lymph node cells, sampled before transplant. V is TRBV7-6 and J is TRBJ1-1, with D possibly matching TRBD1 (5 bases). The CDR3 sequence: CASSSNTLGRAELDTEAFF. CDR3 sequence (DNA): TGTGCCAGCAGCTCCAACACCTTGGGGCGCGCGGAATTGGACACCGAAGCTTTCTTT. The whole variable domain, filled in from reference TRBV7-6 and TRBJ1-1, reads GAGVSQSPRYKVTKRGQDVALRCDPISGHVSLYWYRQALGQGPEFLTYFNYEAQQDKSGLPNDRFSAERPEGSISTLTIQRTEQRDSAMYRCASSSNTLGRAELDTEAFFGQGTRLTVV.